A single sample is the source of the 8 T cell receptor beta chains below, sequenced in a study of shared T cell receptors in the human thymus. Measured with immunoSEQ multiplex PCR; TCRdb has only the in-frame clones, and not every one. The sample lists hundreds of thousands of clones; roughly 86% were seen once. These data are also associated with another study on human thymus T cells.

The sequenced sample was thymocytes. The source of these receptors is a boy under three years old with a congenital heart defect.

This clone was found once. The rearrangement joins TRBV9 to TRBJ2-1; D is perhaps TRBD1 (5 bases). The CDR3 loop spans 13 amino acids. CDR1 is SGDLS and CDR2 is YYNGEE in the germline V gene. Trimming took off 0 bases at V and 6 bases at J, with 7 bases between the two ends. CDR3 sequence (DNA): TGTGCCAGCAGCGTAGGGGGCTCCAATGAGCAGTTCTTC. Encoded protein: CASSVGGSNEQFF.

The V gene is TRBV27, the J gene TRBJ1-2; the match to TRBD1 covers 11 bases. The CDR3 sequence is 14 residues long. The germline gives CDR1 MNHEY, CDR2 SMNVEV (reference sequence). J gave up 11 bases and V 3 bases, and 8 bases lay outside the gene matches. CDR3 bases: TGTGCCAGCAGTTTCCGCCGGGACAGGGGGGGGTACACCTTC. The encoded protein is CASSFRRDRGGYTF.

The rearrangement links TRBV4-3 to TRBJ2-5; TRBD2 is a possible D gene (6 bases). The end of the DNA is better explained by TRBJ2-7, so the J call may be wrong. From germline, CDR1 is LGHNA and CDR2 YSLEER. CDR3 length: 17 amino acids. CDR3 residues: CASSQQRAEGRSYEQYF. In DNA form, the CDR3 reads TGCGCCAGCAGCCAACAGCGGGCGGAGGGCCGGTCCTACGAGCAGTACTTC.

This chain connects TRBV7-9 to TRBJ2-4, with D tentatively TRBD2 (7 bases). The ends were cut back, 3 bases at V and 2 bases at J, with 11 bases in the middle. There are 15 residues in the CDR3. Germline lookup yields CDR1 SEHNR and CDR2 FQNEAQ (reference sequence). The CDR3 DNA is TGTGCCAGCAGCTTCGGGGGGCTGACCAAAAACATTCAGTACTTC. It encodes CASSFGGLTKNIQYF.

The chain recombines TRBV5-1 with TRBJ2-1; 11 bases agree with TRBD2. The junction had 17 bases not matched to a gene; V was cut back by 2 bases and J by 7 bases. The CDR3 sequence is 19 residues long. Germline V CDR1 and CDR2: SGHRS, YFSETQ. Written as DNA, the CDR3 is TGCGCCAGCAGCTTCCCGCGAGGGACTAGCGGCGGGGGTGTAAATGAGCAGTTCTTC. Protein product: CASSFPRGTSGGGVNEQFF.

The CDR3 DNA follows: TGCGCCAGCAGCCCTAGTGTCTATGGGATAAAAATAGCGGGGGACTACCAAGAGACCCAGTACTTC. Translation: CASSPSVYGIKIAGDYQETQYF. V gene TRBV5-1 combines with J gene TRBJ2-5; 9 nucleotides agree with TRBD2. The CDR3 has 22 residues. The germline V gene encodes CDR1 SGHRS and CDR2 YFSETQ. The junction had 25 bases not matched to a gene; V was cut back by 4 bases and J by 0 bases. Based on the CDR3 plus reference TRBV5-1 and TRBJ2-5, the full variable domain is KAGVTQTPRYLIKTRGQQVTLSCSPISGHRSVSWYQQTPGQGLQFLFEYFSETQRNKGNFPGRFSGRQFSNSRSEMNVSTLELGDSALYLCASSPSVYGIKIAGDYQETQYFGPGTRLLVL.

The rearrangement joins TRBV5-4 to TRBJ1-2; D might be TRBD1 (6 bases). The CDR3 spans 14 residues. Germline V gene sequence: CDR1 SGHNT, CDR2 YYREEE (reference sequence). The germline V and J ends were trimmed by 4 bases and 0 bases, with 10 bases remaining between them. The DNA of the CDR3 is TGTGCCAGCAGCCCGGACAGACCTAACTATGGCTACACCTTC. Translation: CASSPDRPNYGYTF.

The chain uses TRBV19 and TRBJ1-5, with no clear D. Trimming took 6 bases from V and 3 from J, leaving 15 bases between them. CDR1 and CDR2 (germline): LNHDA, SQIVND (reference sequence). The CDR3 is 15 residues long. The CDR3 reads CASRSQTQNNQPQHF. The CDR3 nucleotides read TGTGCCAGTAGGTCCCAGACACAAAACAATCAGCCCCAGCATTTT. The entire variable domain, with the rest obtained from reference TRBV19 and TRBJ1-5, is as follows: DGGITQSPKYLFRKEGQNVTLSCEQNLNHDAMYWYRQDPGQGLRLIYYSQIVNDFQKGDIAEGYSVSREKKESFPLTVTSAQKNPTAFYLCASRSQTQNNQPQHFGDGTRLSIL.